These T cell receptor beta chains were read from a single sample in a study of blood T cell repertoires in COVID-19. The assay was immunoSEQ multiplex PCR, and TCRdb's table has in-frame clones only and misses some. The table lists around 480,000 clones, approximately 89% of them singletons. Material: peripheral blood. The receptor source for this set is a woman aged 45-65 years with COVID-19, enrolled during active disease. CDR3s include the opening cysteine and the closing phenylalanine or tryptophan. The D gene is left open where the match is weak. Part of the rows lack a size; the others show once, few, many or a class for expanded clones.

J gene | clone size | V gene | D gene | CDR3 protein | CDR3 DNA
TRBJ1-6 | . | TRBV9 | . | CASSVRRGDDNSPLHF | TGTGCCAGCAGCGTCAGGAGGGGCGATGATAATTCACCCCTCCACTTT
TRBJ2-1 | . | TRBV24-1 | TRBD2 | CATSDGGDYNEQFF | TGTGCCACCAGTGACGGGGGGGATTACAATGAGCAGTTCTTC
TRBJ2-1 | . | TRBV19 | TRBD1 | CASGYRGPYNEQFF | TGTGCCAGTGGTTACAGGGGACCCTACAATGAGCAGTTCTTC
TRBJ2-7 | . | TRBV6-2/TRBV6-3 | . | CASSYYGLGDYEQYF | TGTGCCAGCAGTTACTATGGACTGGGTGACTACGAGCAGTACTTC
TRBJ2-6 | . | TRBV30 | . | CACDRLSGANVLTF | TGTGCCTGTGATAGACTCTCTGGGGCCAACGTCCTGACTTTC
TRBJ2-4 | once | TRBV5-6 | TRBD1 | CASGKYDRDQYF | TGTGCCAGCGGAAAGTACGACAGGGACCAGTACTTC
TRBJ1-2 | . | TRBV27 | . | CASSLSSGGPDYTF | TGTGCCAGCAGTTTATCGAGCGGGGGGCCCGACTACACCTTC
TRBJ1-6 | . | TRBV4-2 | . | CASTPRGGENSPLHF | TGTGCCAGCACCCCAAGAGGGGGGGAAAATTCACCCCTCCACTTT
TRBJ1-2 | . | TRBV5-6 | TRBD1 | CASSLGRGYGYTF | TGTGCCAGCAGCTTGGGCAGGGGGTATGGCTACACCTTC
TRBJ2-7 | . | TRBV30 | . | CAGRQDSYEQYF | TGTGCCGGAAGACAGGACTCCTACGAGCAGTACTTC
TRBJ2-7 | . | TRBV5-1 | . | CASSLGDGSREQYF | TGCGCCAGCAGCTTGGGGGATGGGAGTCGCGAGCAGTACTTC
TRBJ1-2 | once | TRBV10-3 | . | CAISDPGTSGGYTF | TGTGCCATCAGTGACCCGGGTACCAGCGGTGGCTACACCTTC
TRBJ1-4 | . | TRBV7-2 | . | CASSLGRLPEKLFF | TGTGCCAGCAGCTTGGGGCGGCTACCTGAAAAACTGTTTTTT
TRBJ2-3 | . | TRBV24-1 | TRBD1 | CATSDPAGTDTDTQYF | TGTGCCACCAGTGATCCTGCCGGGACAGACACAGATACGCAGTATTTT
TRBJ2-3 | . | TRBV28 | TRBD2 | CASNFGGDTQYF | TGTGCCAGCAATTTCGGGGGGGATACGCAGTATTTT
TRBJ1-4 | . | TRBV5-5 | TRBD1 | CASSPGQGATNEKLFF | TGTGCCAGCAGCCCTGGACAGGGGGCAACTAATGAAAAACTGTTTTTT
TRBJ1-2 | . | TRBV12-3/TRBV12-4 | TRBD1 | CASSNRGPYGYTF | TGTGCCAGCAGCAACAGGGGCCCCTATGGCTACACCTTC
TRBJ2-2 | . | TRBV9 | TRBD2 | CASSVAGSGGTGELFF | TGTGCCAGCAGCGTAGCCGGTAGCGGGGGGACCGGGGAGCTGTTTTTT
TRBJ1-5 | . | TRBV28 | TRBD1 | CASSITGGSGNQPQHF | TGTGCCAGCAGTATTACAGGGGGCTCTGGCAATCAGCCCCAGCATTTT
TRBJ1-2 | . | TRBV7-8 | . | CASSLGTANYGYTF | TGTGCCAGCAGCTTAGGGACAGCTAACTATGGCTACACCTTC
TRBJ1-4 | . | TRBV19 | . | CASRIRPQDSSNEKLFF | TGTGCCAGTAGGATCCGCCCCCAGGACAGCAGTAATGAAAAACTGTTTTTT
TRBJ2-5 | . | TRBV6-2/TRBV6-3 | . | CASSESLRGETQYF | TGTGCCAGCAGTGAGTCTCTTAGGGGAGAGACCCAGTACTTC
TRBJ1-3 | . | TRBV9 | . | CASSAGTGGFGTGNTIYF | TGTGCCAGCAGCGCGGGAACGGGAGGGTTTGGGACTGGAAACACCATATATTTT
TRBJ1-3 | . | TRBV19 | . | CASSIRGHHSGNTIYF | TGTGCCAGTAGTATCAGGGGACACCACTCTGGAAACACCATATATTTT
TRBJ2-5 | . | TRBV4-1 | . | CASSQAPRETQYF | TGCGCCAGCAGCCAAGCTCCGAGGGAGACCCAGTACTTC
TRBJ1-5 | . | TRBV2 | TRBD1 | CASSYWDRGSQPQHF | TGTGCCAGCAGTTATTGGGACAGGGGATCTCAGCCCCAGCATTTT
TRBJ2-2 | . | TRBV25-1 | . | CASSEYRGKELFF | TGTGCCAGCAGTGAATACCGGGGAAAAGAGCTGTTTTTT
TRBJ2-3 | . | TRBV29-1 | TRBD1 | CSVGQGGTDTQYF | TGCAGCGTGGGACAGGGAGGAACAGATACGCAGTATTTT
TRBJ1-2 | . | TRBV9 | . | CASSVGPSGTYGYTF | TGTGCCAGCAGCGTAGGACCTTCGGGAACCTATGGCTACACCTTC
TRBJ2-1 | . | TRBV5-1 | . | CASSWGGTLDEQFF | TGCGCCAGCAGCTGGGGGGGCACTTTAGATGAGCAGTTCTTC
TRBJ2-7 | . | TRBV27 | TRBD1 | CASSLSTGGYEQYF | TGTGCCAGCAGTTTATCGACAGGGGGGTACGAGCAGTACTTC
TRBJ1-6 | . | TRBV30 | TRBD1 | CARNTGVEDSPLHF | TGTGCCCGGAACACAGGGGTTGAGGATTCACCCCTCCACTTT
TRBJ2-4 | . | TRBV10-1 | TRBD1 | CASSVDSGAGGKNIQYF | TGCGCCAGCAGTGTTGATTCCGGGGCAGGGGGCAAAAACATTCAGTACTTC
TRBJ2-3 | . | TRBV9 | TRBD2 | CASSPRTSGVTDTQYF | TGTGCCAGCAGCCCAAGGACTAGCGGGGTCACAGATACGCAGTATTTT
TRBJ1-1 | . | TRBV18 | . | CASSPGPGSDTEAFF | TGTGCCAGCTCACCCGGCCCGGGGTCGGACACTGAAGCTTTCTTT
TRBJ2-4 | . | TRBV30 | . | CAWSRWSNIQYF | TGTGCCTGGAGTCGCTGGAGCAACATTCAGTACTTC
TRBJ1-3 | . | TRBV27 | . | CASSLGGRGNTIYF | TGTGCCAGCAGTTTAGGAGGGCGAGGAAACACCATATATTTT
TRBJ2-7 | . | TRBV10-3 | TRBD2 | CAITPGGGNAYEQYF | TGTGCCATCACTCCGGGCGGGGGGAACGCTTACGAGCAGTACTTC
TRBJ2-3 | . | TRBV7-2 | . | CASSRLADTQYF | TGTGCCAGCAGCCGACTAGCAGATACGCAGTATTTT
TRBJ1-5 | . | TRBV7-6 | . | CASSLSGYQPQHF | TGTGCCAGCAGCTTAAGCGGTTATCAGCCCCAGCATTTT
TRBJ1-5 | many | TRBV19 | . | CASTRDTGGNQPQHF | TGTGCCAGTACCAGAGACACGGGAGGGAATCAGCCCCAGCATTTT
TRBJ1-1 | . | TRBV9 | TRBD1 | CASSVIGTALGDAFF | TGTGCCAGCAGCGTAATCGGGACAGCGCTCGGGGACGCTTTCTTT
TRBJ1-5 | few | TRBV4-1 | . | CASSQAGLINQPQHF | TGCGCCAGCAGCCAAGCAGGGCTCATCAATCAGCCCCAGCATTTT
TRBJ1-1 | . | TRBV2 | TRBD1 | CATRRDSQNTEAFF | TGTGCCACCCGACGGGACAGTCAGAACACTGAAGCTTTCTTT
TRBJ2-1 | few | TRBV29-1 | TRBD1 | CSGRQGYNEQFF | TGCAGCGGCCGACAGGGCTACAATGAGCAGTTCTTC
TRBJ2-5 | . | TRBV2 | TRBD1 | CASTVRGQAHETQYF | TGTGCCAGCACGGTTCGGGGACAGGCACACGAGACCCAGTACTTC
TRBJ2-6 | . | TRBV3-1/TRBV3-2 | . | CASSPPRAGSGANVLTF | TGTGCCAGCAGCCCCCCCAGAGCAGGGTCTGGGGCCAACGTCCTGACTTTC
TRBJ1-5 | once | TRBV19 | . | CASSMVWDTNQPQHF | TGTGCCAGTAGTATGGTATGGGACACCAATCAGCCCCAGCATTTT
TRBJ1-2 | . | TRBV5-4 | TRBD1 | CASSQNSRTGLRGYTF | TGTGCCAGCAGCCAAAATTCTAGGACAGGTCTTCGAGGCTACACCTTC
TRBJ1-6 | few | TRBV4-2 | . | CASSQVGGDTMNSPLHF | TGTGCCAGCAGCCAAGTCGGTGGGGACACGATGAATTCACCCCTCCACTTT
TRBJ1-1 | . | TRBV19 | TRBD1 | CASNYRGTEAFF | TGTGCCAGCAACTACAGGGGCACTGAAGCTTTCTTT
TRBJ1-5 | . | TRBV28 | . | CASSLTVNQPQHF | TGTGCCAGCAGTTTAACAGTTAATCAGCCCCAGCATTTT
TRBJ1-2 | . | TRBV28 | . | CASTPLKQGFYGYTF | TGTGCCAGCACACCTTTAAAACAGGGCTTCTATGGCTACACCTTC
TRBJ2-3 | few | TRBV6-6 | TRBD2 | CASSYWGGKDTQYF | TGTGCCAGCAGTTACTGGGGGGGGAAAGATACGCAGTATTTT
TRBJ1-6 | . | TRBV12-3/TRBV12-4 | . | CASRDTGNSPLHF | TGTGCCAGCAGGGATACAGGGAATTCACCCCTCCACTTT
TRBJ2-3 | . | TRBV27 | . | CASPRQTTDTQYF | TGTGCCAGCCCAAGACAGACTACAGATACGCAGTATTTT
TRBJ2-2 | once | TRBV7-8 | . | CASSLGQGSSPGELFF | TGTGCCAGCAGCTTAGGTCAGGGGTCGTCGCCCGGGGAGCTGTTTTTT
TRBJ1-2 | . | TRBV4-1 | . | CASSQEPFQGREGGYTF | TGCGCCAGCAGCCAAGAACCCTTTCAGGGCCGGGAGGGAGGCTACACCTTC
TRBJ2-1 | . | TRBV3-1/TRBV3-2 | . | CASSQVDYNEQFF | TGTGCCAGCAGCCAAGTAGACTACAATGAGCAGTTCTTC